This record looks at one T cell receptor beta chain sequence and its context. MiXCR, run by TCRdb on the 5' RACE reads, gives a single entry per CDR3 protein. This table has 120,000 or so distinct CDR3 sequences, about 6.5% appearing once. The CDR3 sequence is 13 residues long. Germline-derived CDR1 and CDR2 are KGHSH and LQKENI. The germline V and J ends were trimmed by 3 bases and 7 bases, with 12 bases remaining between them. This sample was taken from a study of T-cell memory formation after mild COVID-19. This clonotype was sampled from an adult woman who had mild COVID-19 (a few samples of this study predate the infection). Cell type and time point are not known. Sequencing was done on a sample of PBMCs or a T cell subset sorted from them (not recorded which). J is TRBJ2-5 and V is TRBV18, with a weak D call TRBD2 (6 bases). CDR3: CASSPGLQGTQYF. DNA of the CDR3: TGTGCCAGCTCACCGGGACTTCAGGGGACCCAGTACTTC. Looking up the rest from reference TRBV18 and TRBJ2-5 gives the full variable domain: NAGVMQNPRHLVRRRGQEARLRCSPMKGHSHVYWYRQLPEEGLKFMVYLQKENIIDESGMPKERFSAEFPKEGPSILRIQQVVRGDSAAYFCASSPGLQGTQYFGPGTRLLVL.